Each of the 9 T cell receptor beta chains below was sequenced from the same sample in a study of cytomegalovirus exposure and HLA in healthy donors. PCR primers comprised 60 Vbeta and 13 Jbeta primers. Profiled with immunoSEQ multiplex PCR; TCRdb holds only in-frame clones, not every one. The table has approximately 120,000 clones, under 85% seen once. What was sequenced was PBMCs. Receptor source: a middle-aged man in good health and CMV-seronegative.

J is TRBJ1-6 and V is TRBV9; D is unclear. Germline V gene data show CDR1 as SGDLS and CDR2 as YYNGEE. Trimming shortened V by 4 bases and J by 5 bases, and 13 bases separated the two germline ends. This CDR3 spans 15 amino acids. The CDR3, as DNA: TGTGCCAGCAGCACGACACCTGGGCATAATTCACCCCTCCACTTT. It translates to CASSTTPGHNSPLHF.

The chain is built from TRBV7-3 and TRBJ2-7; D gene uncertain. The CDR3 loop spans 13 amino acids. Trimming shortened V by 2 bases and J by 0 bases, and 5 bases separated the two germline ends. CDR1 and CDR2 (germline): SGHTA, FQGTGA. The CDR3 nucleotides are TGTGCCAGCAGCTTAGACATCTCCTACGAGCAGTACTTC. This sequence encodes CASSLDISYEQYF. Full variable domain (outside the CDR3, taken from reference TRBV7-3 and TRBJ2-7): GAGVSQTPSNKVTEKGKYVELRCDPISGHTALYWYRQSLGQGPEFLIYFQGTGAADDSGLPNDRFFAVRPEGSVSTLKIQRTERGDSAVYLCASSLDISYEQYFGPGTRLTVT.

This clone has just one count. This chain connects TRBV2 to TRBJ2-7, with 8 positions matching TRBD1. Germline trimming cut 7 bases from V and 3 bases from J; bases unmatched to any gene: 11. Germline V gene data show CDR1 as SNHLY and CDR2 as FYNNEI. This CDR3 is 15 amino acids long. In nucleotides, the CDR3 is TGTGCCAGCACCGTCAGGACAGGGAGAAACTACGAGCAGTACTTC. It translates to CASTVRTGRNYEQYF.

The rearrangement uses TRBV7-9 and TRBJ1-2; 10 bases are shared with TRBD1. This CDR3 is 17 amino acids long. With 4 bases clipped from V and 2 bases from J, the junction kept 10 bases outside the gene matches. CDR1 and CDR2 (germline): SEHNR, FQNEAQ (reference sequence). CDR3 nucleotides: TGTGCCAGCAGCTCACAGGGGGGACAGGGGACCAACTATGGCTACACCTTC. Its translation: CASSSQGGQGTNYGYTF.

This clone has a handful of counts. V and J are TRBV29-1 and TRBJ2-7; D is possibly TRBD2 (6 bases). There are 15 residues in the CDR3. CDR1 and CDR2 from the germline V gene are SQVTM and ANQGSEA. V was shortened by 5 bases and J by 5 bases, with 22 bases between the two germline ends. DNA for the CDR3: TGCAGCGTTACCGCACGGGGGTTCTACGGCCACGAGCAGTACTTC. Protein sequence: CSVTARGFYGHEQYF.

This sequence joins TRBV4-1 and TRBJ2-3; no clear D. Per germline, CDR1 MGHRA and CDR2 YSYEKL. This CDR3 is 14 amino acids long. V lost 0 bases to trimming and J lost 4 bases, with 8 bases between them. Here the CDR3 reads CASSQEPGADTQYF. The CDR3 DNA reads TGCGCCAGCAGCCAAGAGCCCGGAGCAGATACGCAGTATTTT.

The chain carries TRBV5-1 and TRBJ1-1, with D hard to call. Germline V gives CDR1 SGHRS, CDR2 YFSETQ. The V end lost 0 bases, the J end lost 6 bases, and 9 bases lay between the germline ends. This CDR3 contains 13 residues. CDR3 sequence (DNA): TGCGCCAGCAGCTTGGAATGGAGGGCTGAAGCTTTCTTT. Encoded protein: CASSLEWRAEAFF.

Turning to this clone: One end of the junction does not line up with germline, which may come from a read error. The chain is built from TRBV7-9 and TRBJ2-7; 14 nucleotides match TRBD2. Germline CDR1 SEHNR, CDR2 FQNEAQ (reference sequence). The CDR3 is made up of 18 amino acids. Here the CDR3 DNA reads TGTTCCAGCAGCGCGGGACTAGCGGGGGCCAATTCAGGCTACGAGCAGTACTTC. Residues: CSSSAGLAGANSGYEQYF.

The chain has TRBV6-6 and TRBJ1-1; D might be TRBD1 (5 bases). The V and J ends lost 5 bases and 3 bases respectively, with 16 bases between them. This CDR3 has 15 residues. Germline CDR1 and CDR2: MNHNY and SVGAGI (reference sequence). CDR3 sequence reads: CASSPGGGGDTEAFF. In DNA form, the CDR3 reads TGTGCCAGCAGTCCCGGGGGAGGTGGGGACACTGAAGCTTTCTTT.